This record covers a single TCR beta chain. Its specificity is unknown. A much larger clone lies one base from this, so it may be a read error. This specimen comes from a study of regulatory T cells in long-lasting Graves disease. Study-wide results and limits: Patients with persistent disease showed a bias toward TRBV28, TRBJ1-2 and TRBJ2-5.

The sample's time point: newly diagnosed GD, antithyroid drugs for less than 3 months. The authors made the TCR library using RNA they extracted from PBMCs. The germline V gene has CDR1 SEHNR and CDR2 FQNEAQ (reference sequence). V lost 8 bases to trimming and J lost 3 bases, with 2 bases between them. This CDR3 has 9 amino acids. Arm-PCR of CDR3 regions and iRepertoire HTBI primers were used to build TCR beta libraries. Via MiXCR, TCRdb re-called the multiplex PCR reads, giving one row per CDR3 protein. Of 350,000 to 500,000 distinct CDR3 sequences listed, roughly 15% were seen once; the top ten hold around 23%. The same sample was also studied in work on T cells in Graves' hyperthyroidism and ophthalmopathy. Turning to that study: The model identified upcoming ophthalmopathy a median roughly 6.5 months ahead of onset.

The rearrangement links TRBV7-9 to TRBJ2-7; unclear D gene. The specimen comprised peripheral blood mononuclear cells (PBMCs), sampled at new diagnosis, from a patient treated with antithyroid drugs. This TCR derives from a young woman with Graves disease. The CDR3 DNA follows: TGTGCCAGCCGCTACGAGCAGTACTTC. Its protein is CASRYEQYF.